This section outlines one TCR beta chain sequence together with its context. Its antigen is still unknown. The primer mix had 52 TRBV and 13 TRBJ primers. Only in-frame clones appear in the TCRdb table, and some are missing; sequencing was by immunoSEQ multiplex PCR. This table holds around 29,000 clones, roughly 93% found once. CD4+ cells were sorted into CD25-high CD127-low regulatory cells and CD25-low CD127-high conventional cells. These data are taken from a study of regulatory T cells. Study-wide points: Hydrophobic residues at CDR3 positions 6 and 7 were enriched in conventional CD4+ T cells of CD3G-deficient patients.

This CDR3 is 13 amino acids long. Deletions cut 4 bases from V and 1 base from J, with 7 bases between. Germline V CDR1 and CDR2: SGHAT, FQNNGV. The sequenced sample was conventional CD4+ T cells sorted from blood. V usage is TRBV11-2 and J usage is TRBJ2-5; D unresolved. The clonotype comes from a child aged 2-15 years with CD3G deficiency. In nucleotides, the CDR3 is TGTGCCAGCAGCTCGCCCTCCCAAGAGACCCAGTACTTC. Translation: CASSSPSQETQYF. The complete variable domain, with remaining parts taken from reference TRBV11-2 and TRBJ2-5, reads EAGVAQSPRYKIIEKRQSVAFWCNPISGHATLYWYQQILGQGPKLLIQFQNNGVVDDSQLPKDRFSAERLKGVDSTLKIQPAKLEDSAVYLCASSSPSQETQYFGPGTRLLVL.